A selection of T cell receptor beta chains follows, all from one sample in a study of cytomegalovirus exposure and HLA in healthy donors. Libraries were prepared by immunoSEQ multiplex PCR; TCRdb keeps only in-frame clonotypes and omits some of them. The sample shows 150,000 to 200,000 clones, approximately 82% of them seen only once. Source material: PBMCs. The receptor source for this set is a woman aged 40-49 years in good health and CMV-seropositive. CDR3s include the opening cysteine and the closing phenylalanine or tryptophan. The D gene is left open where the match is weak. Not every row has a clone size; where given, it reads once, few, many or a size class.

D gene: TRBD1; clone size: NA; V gene: TRBV2; J gene: TRBJ2-7; CDR3 DNA: TGTGCCAGCAGTGGAGACAGGGAATTGAGGACCTACGAGCAGTACTTC; CDR3 protein: CASSGDRELRTYEQYF
D gene: NA; clone size: NA; V gene: TRBV6-5; J gene: TRBJ1-1; CDR3 DNA: TGTGCCAGCAGCAGGGATTCAGTGGTAGCTTTCTTT; CDR3 protein: CASSRDSVVAFF
D gene: TRBD1; clone size: NA; V gene: TRBV4-1; J gene: TRBJ2-5; CDR3 DNA: TGCGCCAGCAGCCGGGATTGGACAGGGTTCGGAGAGACCCAGTACTTC; CDR3 protein: CASSRDWTGFGETQYF
D gene: TRBD2; clone size: NA; V gene: TRBV9; J gene: TRBJ2-3; CDR3 DNA: TGTGCCAGCAGCGTAGATTGGCTAGCGGGAGGAGAGAGTCGCGCAGATACGCAGTATTTT; CDR3 protein: CASSVDWLAGGESRADTQYF
D gene: NA; clone size: few; V gene: TRBV5-4; J gene: TRBJ2-5; CDR3 DNA: TGTGCCAGCAGCTTGACCTGGGCCGAGACCCAGTACTTC; CDR3 protein: CASSLTWAETQYF
D gene: NA; clone size: few; V gene: TRBV5-4; J gene: TRBJ1-3; CDR3 DNA: TGTGCCAGCAGCTTGGCCGTCGGCTCTGGAAACACCATATATTTT; CDR3 protein: CASSLAVGSGNTIYF
D gene: NA; clone size: NA; V gene: TRBV18; J gene: TRBJ1-1; CDR3 DNA: TGTGCCAGCTCATCAAGCCTTAACGCGAGGGTAAAGGACACTGAAGCTTTCTTT; CDR3 protein: CASSSSLNARVKDTEAFF
D gene: TRBD1; clone size: NA; V gene: TRBV5-1; J gene: TRBJ2-3; CDR3 DNA: TGCGCCAGCAGCGCCTCAGGGGGCCCGACAGATACGCAGTATTTT; CDR3 protein: CASSASGGPTDTQYF
D gene: NA; clone size: NA; V gene: TRBV5-1; J gene: TRBJ2-3; CDR3 DNA: TGCGCCAGCAGCTGGACAGATAGCACAGATACGCAGTATTTT; CDR3 protein: CASSWTDSTDTQYF
D gene: TRBD2; clone size: NA; V gene: TRBV9; J gene: TRBJ2-3; CDR3 DNA: TGTGCCAGCAGCGTAGGCGGACTAGCCCCAAATACGCAGTATTTT; CDR3 protein: CASSVGGLAPNTQYF
D gene: NA; clone size: NA; V gene: TRBV28; J gene: TRBJ2-2; CDR3 DNA: TGTGCCAGCAGTCCTGGGCCTTCGAACACCGGGGAGCTGTTTTTT; CDR3 protein: CASSPGPSNTGELFF
D gene: NA; clone size: NA; V gene: TRBV18; J gene: TRBJ2-1; CDR3 DNA: TGTGCCAGCTCTCGAGGTAGCTCCTACAATGAGCAGTTCTTC; CDR3 protein: CASSRGSSYNEQFF
D gene: NA; clone size: few; V gene: TRBV19; J gene: TRBJ1-1; CDR3 DNA: TGTGCCAGTAGCGTAGTTTTGAACACTGAAGCTTTCTTT; CDR3 protein: CASSVVLNTEAFF
D gene: NA; clone size: NA; V gene: TRBV7-2; J gene: TRBJ2-1; CDR3 DNA: TGTGCCAGCAGCCCGAGCACTGCCACGTACAATGAGCAGTTCTTC; CDR3 protein: CASSPSTATYNEQFF
D gene: TRBD1; clone size: NA; V gene: TRBV15; J gene: TRBJ2-5; CDR3 DNA: TGTGCCACCAGCAGCAAGACAGGGGAAGAGACCCAGTACTTC; CDR3 protein: CATSSKTGEETQYF
D gene: TRBD2; clone size: NA; V gene: TRBV10-1; J gene: TRBJ2-1; CDR3 DNA: TGCGCCAGCAGTGAGTCTGTGGGGGGGGTTTGGTACAATGAGCAGTTCTTC; CDR3 protein: CASSESVGGVWYNEQFF
D gene: NA; clone size: NA; V gene: TRBV19; J gene: TRBJ1-2; CDR3 DNA: TGTGCCAGTAGTTTACGGGGGTTGCTCGATGGCTACACCTTC; CDR3 protein: CASSLRGLLDGYTF
D gene: NA; clone size: NA; V gene: TRBV2; J gene: TRBJ2-3; CDR3 DNA: TGTGCCAGCACAGGGGCCCGCGGGTTCACAGATACGCAGTATTTT; CDR3 protein: CASTGARGFTDTQYF
D gene: NA; clone size: NA; V gene: TRBV27; J gene: TRBJ2-6; CDR3 DNA: TGTGCCAGCAGTAGAGATCCTGGGGCCAACGTCCTGACTTTC; CDR3 protein: CASSRDPGANVLTF
D gene: NA; clone size: NA; V gene: TRBV5-4; J gene: TRBJ2-7; CDR3 DNA: TGTGCCAGCAGCTTGGGCCGCGGGGTGTTCTACGAGCAGTACTTC; CDR3 protein: CASSLGRGVFYEQYF
D gene: TRBD2; clone size: NA; V gene: TRBV5-4; J gene: TRBJ2-2; CDR3 DNA: TGTGCCAGCAGCTTGCGGCGGGGGACTAGCGGGAGTGGCACCGGGGAGCTGTTTTTT; CDR3 protein: CASSLRRGTSGSGTGELFF
D gene: TRBD2; clone size: NA; V gene: TRBV11-2; J gene: TRBJ2-3; CDR3 DNA: TGTGCCAGCAGCCTCGGGGGGGGGAACACAGATACGCAGTATTTT; CDR3 protein: CASSLGGGNTDTQYF
D gene: NA; clone size: few; V gene: TRBV7-9; J gene: TRBJ1-6; CDR3 DNA: TGTTCCAGCAGCTTAAAGTCCCCGGGGGGTAATTCACCCCTCCACTTT; CDR3 protein: CSSSLKSPGGNSPLHF
D gene: TRBD2; clone size: few; V gene: TRBV28; J gene: TRBJ2-2; CDR3 DNA: TGTGCCAGCAGTCTACCGGGACTAGCGGTACCATTTTTT; CDR3 protein: CASSLPGLAVPFF
D gene: TRBD1; clone size: NA; V gene: TRBV6-6; J gene: TRBJ2-4; CDR3 DNA: TGTGCCAGTAACAGGGGTTCGGAGAACATTCAGTACTTC; CDR3 protein: CASNRGSENIQYF
D gene: NA; clone size: NA; V gene: TRBV6-6; J gene: TRBJ1-1; CDR3 DNA: TGTGCCAGCAGTTACTCGAAAGGGACAAGGAACACTGAAGCTTTCTTT; CDR3 protein: CASSYSKGTRNTEAFF
D gene: NA; clone size: NA; V gene: TRBV29-1; J gene: TRBJ2-3; CDR3 DNA: TGCAGCGTCATGAGAGGGTGGTCCCCCACCATTACAGATACGCAGGATTTT; CDR3 protein: CSVMRGWSPTITDTQDF
D gene: TRBD2; clone size: NA; V gene: TRBV5-1; J gene: TRBJ2-2; CDR3 DNA: TGCGCCAGCAGCCCCGCGGGGGGGCAGGGGGCGAACACCGGGGAGCTGTTTTTT; CDR3 protein: CASSPAGGQGANTGELFF
D gene: NA; clone size: NA; V gene: TRBV6-6; J gene: TRBJ2-3; CDR3 DNA: TGTGCCAGCAAGGCTAGCGAGACGAGAGATACGCAGTATTTT; CDR3 protein: CASKASETRDTQYF
D gene: NA; clone size: NA; V gene: TRBV7-9; J gene: TRBJ2-7; CDR3 DNA: TGTGCCAGCAGCTTAACGGAGAAGAACTACGAGCAGTACTTC; CDR3 protein: CASSLTEKNYEQYF
D gene: NA; clone size: NA; V gene: TRBV29-1; J gene: TRBJ2-7; CDR3 DNA: TGCAGCGTCCATGGGGACACAACCTACGAGCAGTACTTC; CDR3 protein: CSVHGDTTYEQYF
D gene: TRBD1; clone size: NA; V gene: TRBV28; J gene: TRBJ1-5; CDR3 DNA: TGTGCCAGCAGCCCTACGACAGGGAGCAATCAGCCCCAGCATTTT; CDR3 protein: CASSPTTGSNQPQHF
D gene: TRBD1; clone size: few; V gene: TRBV7-6; J gene: TRBJ1-1; CDR3 DNA: TGTGCCAGCAGCTTACGGGACAGTCTCCCTGAAGCTTTCTTT; CDR3 protein: CASSLRDSLPEAFF